This T cell receptor beta chain was identified in a study of blood T cells in healthy people across ages. A second PCR of roughly 6 to 12 cycles used a sample-barcoded 5' primer and a J-beta primer mix. The template-switch adaptor, which had 12 random nucleotides, put a tag on each cDNA molecule. TCRdb processed the 5' RACE reads anew with MiXCR; each CDR3 protein has one entry. The repertoire holds around 710,000 distinct CDR3 sequences, with approximately 39% as singletons. Extractions gave at least 6 micrograms of total RNA per sample. Overall study results and limits: A conclusive naive versus antigen-experienced comparison was prevented by the unsorted PBMCs. Estimated diversity that came from one million T cells was considered an underestimate.

This clonotype was observed a few times. The antigen remains unidentified. The TCR originated in a woman in her fifties or sixties in good health. The sample comprised blood.

The chain's CDR3 is CASSQLAGGPNEQFF. The CDR3 DNA is TGTGCCAGCAGCCAATTAGCGGGAGGGCCAAATGAGCAGTTCTTC. The genes are TRBV4-2 and TRBJ2-1, with 11 positions matching TRBD2. Trimming cost V 2 bases and J 7 bases; bases outside gene matches: 4. This CDR3 spans 15 amino acids. Germline V gene sequence: CDR1 LGHNA, CDR2 YNFKEQ.